This passage covers 19 T cell receptor beta chains from one sample sequenced in a study of circulating and synovial CD4+ cells in juvenile arthritis. The table came from immunoSEQ multiplex PCR; TCRdb's copy has only in-frame clones and leaves some out. The sample contains about 39,000 clones, roughly 94% of which appear only once. Sample: CD4+ T cells from blood. These TCRs come from a human donor with juvenile idiopathic arthritis.

Points on this clone: Distinct nucleotide sequences in the sample also encode this CDR3. The V call is TRBV7-9, the J call TRBJ1-6; 11 nucleotides match TRBD1. Germline V gives CDR1 SEHNR, CDR2 FQNEAQ (reference sequence). The J segment lost 10 bases and the V segment lost 4 bases, leaving 6 bases of the junction unmatched. The CDR3 consists of 15 residues. CDR3 amino acids: CASSSWTGGDSPLHF. The CDR3 nucleotides read TGTGCCAGCAGCTCCTGGACAGGGGGCGACTCACCCCTCCACTTT.

The chain combines TRBV6-5 with TRBJ2-1, with 7 nucleotides matching TRBD1. Unmatched junction bases numbered 11, after V lost 4 bases and J lost 8 bases. The germline CDR1 and CDR2 sequences are MNHEY and SVGAGI. The CDR3 contains 15 residues. In DNA form, the CDR3 reads TGTGCCAGCAGTTCACCGGACAGGAAAACCCATGAGCAGTTCTTC. As protein: CASSSPDRKTHEQFF.

V and J are TRBV6-5 and TRBJ2-1; TRBD2 agrees at 8 bases. Per germline, CDR1 MNHEY and CDR2 SVGAGI. With 5 bases clipped from V and 10 bases from J, the junction kept 13 bases outside the gene matches. This CDR3 region has 15 residues. In nucleotides, the CDR3 is TGTGCCAGCAGTACCCCCAGCGGGGGATTGGAAGAGCAGTTCTTC. As protein: CASSTPSGGLEEQFF.

The chain carries TRBV18 and TRBJ1-1; D remains ambiguous. Germline V gives CDR1 KGHSH, CDR2 LQKENI. The CDR3 sequence is 13 residues long. Trimming took 0 bases from V and 11 from J, leaving 13 bases between them. The CDR3 reads CASSPPGAQVAFF. CDR3 DNA: TGTGCCAGCTCACCACCAGGTGCCCAGGTCGCTTTCTTT.

This chain connects TRBV5-4 to TRBJ1-1, with D possibly being TRBD1 (6 bases). The ends were cut back, 4 bases at V and 8 bases at J, with 27 bases in the middle. This CDR3 region has 17 residues. The V gene's germline CDR1 is SGHNT and CDR2 YYREEE (reference sequence). The CDR3 DNA follows: TGTGCCAGCAGCCCGGTACCCATTTCTAACAGGGTTAGGGAAGCTTTCTTT. As protein: CASSPVPISNRVREAFF.

The J gene is TRBJ2-7, the V gene TRBV5-6, with 7 nucleotides matching TRBD1. The CDR3 extends over 15 amino acids. Losses at the gene ends were 4 bases for V and 1 base for J; bases not matched to a gene: 8. Germline lookup yields CDR1 SGHDT and CDR2 YYEEEE. The CDR3 coding sequence is TGTGCCAGCAGCCCTCGGGACAGCCTATCCTACGAGCAGTACTTC. Translation: CASSPRDSLSYEQYF.

The rearrangement links TRBV10-3 to TRBJ2-1, with 9 bases lining up with TRBD2. V lost 10 bases and J lost 4; bases outside the gene matches: 11. Germline V gives CDR1 ENHRY, CDR2 SYGVKD. CDR3 length: 15 residues. The CDR3 spells CATLGRLAGYNEQFF. The CDR3 DNA reads as TGTGCCACCTTGGGCCGGCTAGCGGGATACAATGAGCAGTTCTTC.

A single count supports this clone. V and J are TRBV5-1 and TRBJ1-1; no definite D call. Germline loops: CDR1 SGHRS, CDR2 YFSETQ. Deletions cut 0 bases from V and 5 bases from J, with 8 bases between. This CDR3 has 13 amino acids. The CDR3 DNA follows: TGCGCCAGCAGCTTGGCGCCGGGGACTGAAGCTTTCTTT. This sequence encodes CASSLAPGTEAFF.

The chain recombines TRBV18 with TRBJ2-5, with D perhaps matching TRBD2 (5 bases). The V and J ends lost 6 bases and 1 base respectively, with 15 bases between them. CDR1 and CDR2 (germline): KGHSH, LQKENI. The CDR3 totals 15 residues. The CDR3 spells CASSVRGRGQETQYF. Written as DNA, the CDR3 is TGTGCCAGCTCGGTCAGAGGTCGGGGCCAAGAGACCCAGTACTTC. The full variable domain, in which reference TRBV18 and TRBJ2-5 provide the parts outside the CDR3, is NAGVMQNPRHLVRRRGQEARLRCSPMKGHSHVYWYRQLPEEGLKFMVYLQKENIIDESGMPKERFSAEFPKEGPSILRIQQVVRGDSAAYFCASSVRGRGQETQYFGPGTRLLVL.

The V call is TRBV7-3, the J call TRBJ1-1, with D perhaps TRBD1 (5 bases). V lost 2 bases, J lost 4 bases, and 11 bases lay in between. Germline CDR1 SGHTA, CDR2 FQGTGA. CDR3 size: 14 residues. CDR3 DNA: TGTGCCAGCAGCTTAGGGGGGAGGGGCACTGAAGCTTTCTTT. This gives the protein CASSLGGRGTEAFF.

This chain links TRBV19 with TRBJ1-2; no clear D gene. This CDR3 is built from 12 residues. Per germline, CDR1 LNHDA and CDR2 SQIVND (reference sequence). V lost 7 bases and J 5 bases, leaving 11 bases between the germline ends. The CDR3 here is CASTSEDYGYTF. CDR3 nucleotide sequence: TGTGCCAGTACCTCAGAGGATTATGGCTACACCTTC.

The J gene is TRBJ1-1, the V gene TRBV6-5; a possible D gene is TRBD1 (6 bases). This CDR3 is built from 15 residues. V dropped 1 base and J dropped 4 bases, with 13 bases sitting between them. The germline gives CDR1 MNHEY, CDR2 SVGAGI. CDR3 sequence reads: CASSYWFRGGTEAFF. The CDR3 nucleotides are TGTGCCAGCAGTTACTGGTTCAGGGGTGGCACTGAAGCTTTCTTT.

CDR3: CASSDGSGGSSYEQYF. Written as DNA, the CDR3 is TGTGCCAGCAGTGACGGAAGCGGGGGGTCTTCCTACGAGCAGTACTTC. The J gene is TRBJ2-5, the V gene TRBV2, with TRBD2 identical over 9 bases. The end of the DNA aligns better with TRBJ2-7, so the J call may be wrong. Germline values: CDR1 SNHLY, CDR2 FYNNEI. The CDR3 is made up of 16 amino acids.

This clone occurred once. The rearrangement links TRBV6-1 to TRBJ2-2; maybe TRBD2 (7 bases). The germline V gene has CDR1 MNHNS and CDR2 SASEGT. The CDR3 is 13 amino acids. Trimming pared 9 bases from V and 8 bases from J, leaving 16 bases between. The CDR3: CASRGASEGELFF. CDR3 nucleotides: TGTGCCAGTCGGGGGGCCTCGGAAGGGGAGCTGTTTTTT.

The chain couples TRBV27 to TRBJ2-7; D perhaps matches TRBD1 (5 bases). V was pared by 6 bases and J by 6 bases, with 18 bases between. The CDR3 sequence is 14 residues long. Germline assignment: CDR1 MNHEY and CDR2 SMNVEV (reference sequence). The CDR3 bases are TGTGCCAGCAGACTCGAAGGGGTTTCTTCCGAGCAGTACTTC. Its translation: CASRLEGVSSEQYF.

The chain employs TRBV2 and TRBJ1-2; D possibly corresponds to TRBD1 (5 bases). The germline V and J ends were trimmed by 4 bases and 7 bases, with 13 bases remaining between them. CDR1 SNHLY and CDR2 FYNNEI come from the germline V gene. CDR3 length: 13 amino acids. The CDR3 reads CASSALGGGGYTF. CDR3 coding DNA: TGTGCCAGCAGTGCCCTGGGGGGAGGTGGCTACACCTTC.

The V gene is TRBV6-5, the J gene TRBJ1-3, with TRBD1 as a possible D gene (5 bases). Germline CDR1 MNHEY, CDR2 SVGAGI. The CDR3 is 15 amino acids. V was shortened by 6 bases and J by 1 base, with 13 bases between the two germline ends. The CDR3, as DNA: TGTGCCAGCAGAATCACAGGCGCTTCTGGAAACACCATATATTTT. Protein: CASRITGASGNTIYF.

The J gene is TRBJ2-5, the V gene TRBV6-4; maybe TRBD1 (6 bases). Looked up from germline, CDR1 is MRHNA and CDR2 is SNTAGT. This CDR3 spans 15 amino acids. V lost 8 bases, J lost 5 bases, and 21 bases lay in between. CDR3: CASSPGAHQGETQYF. In DNA form, the CDR3 reads TGTGCCAGCTCCCCCGGGGCTCACCAGGGGGAGACCCAGTACTTC.

The chain recombines TRBV2 with TRBJ1-2, with 9 bases matching TRBD1. In germline, CDR1 is SNHLY, CDR2 FYNNEI. The CDR3 sequence is 14 residues long. V lost 6 bases and J lost 7; bases outside the gene matches: 9. Here the CDR3 reads CASRERQGEIGYTF. In nucleotides, the CDR3 is TGTGCCAGCAGGGAAAGACAGGGGGAGATTGGCTACACCTTC.